In its sample, the clone carrying this TCR beta chain was seen a few times. Its antigen is still unknown. Researchers prepared the TCRbeta library using unique molecular identifiers, the study reports. TCRdb processed the PCR reads anew with MiXCR; each CDR3 protein has one entry. The sample lists 84,000 or so distinct CDR3 sequences, roughly 16% occurring once. The sample belongs to a study of T-cell reconstitution after alpha-beta-depleted transplantation in children. Study-wide points: For some patients, TCRbeta diversity was high at day 60 because of recipient T cells and thymic progenitors that survived.

CDR3 length: 14 residues. V shed 3 bases, J shed 3 bases, and the junction held 3 bases outside the gene matches. The germline V gene encodes CDR1 SGHAT and CDR2 FQNNGV. The receptor's source is a male patient aged 2 to 9 who had a stem cell transplant for acute lymphoblastic leukemia, so the T cells may come from the graft donor. The genes are TRBV11-2 and TRBJ2-7, with TRBD1 identical over 9 bases. This specimen consisted of PBMCs, mostly from graft donor cells, obtained 180 days after TCRalphabeta/CD19-depleted stem cell transplant. Here the CDR3 reads CASSLGTGNYEQYF. CDR3 sequence (DNA): TGTGCCAGCAGCTTGGGGACAGGGAACTACGAGCAGTACTTC.